The rows below give T cell receptor beta chains drawn from one sample of a study of T cell changes during pregnancy in multiple sclerosis. Profiled with immunoSEQ multiplex PCR; TCRdb holds only in-frame clones, not every one. The data show about 67,000 clones, approximately 93% seen once. The sample was peripheral blood, taken in the second trimester of pregnancy. Receptor source: a female donor with multiple sclerosis, enrolled in a pregnancy study. Both conserved end residues are part of each CDR3. The order of the fields is V gene, J gene, D gene, clone size, CDR3 protein, CDR3 DNA. D genes are given only for firm matches. Size values are once, few and many counts, or a class for expanded clones, and some rows have none.

v_call: TRBV7-9
j_call: TRBJ2-1
d_call: NA
clone_size: NA
cdr3_aa: CASSFLAAYNEQFF
cdr3_nt: TGTGCCAGCAGCTTCTTAGCGGCTTACAATGAGCAGTTCTTC

v_call: TRBV4-2
j_call: TRBJ1-2
d_call: TRBD1
clone_size: NA
cdr3_aa: CASSPSGTGVSYGYTF
cdr3_nt: TGTGCCAGCAGCCCTTCCGGGACAGGGGTCTCCTATGGCTACACCTTC

v_call: TRBV19
j_call: TRBJ1-1
d_call: NA
clone_size: NA
cdr3_aa: CASSIDGGPEAFF
cdr3_nt: TGTGCCAGTAGTATTGACGGGGGGCCCGAAGCTTTCTTT

v_call: TRBV5-6
j_call: TRBJ2-3
d_call: NA
clone_size: NA
cdr3_aa: CASSLNPRDSEVGTQYF
cdr3_nt: TGTGCCAGCAGCTTGAACCCCCGGGATTCCGAGGTCGGTACGCAGTATTTT

v_call: TRBV29-1
j_call: TRBJ2-6
d_call: TRBD2
clone_size: NA
cdr3_aa: CSVEGGGGSGANVLTF
cdr3_nt: TGCAGCGTTGAAGGGGGCGGGGGATCTGGGGCCAACGTCCTGACTTTC

v_call: TRBV6-1
j_call: TRBJ2-7
d_call: NA
clone_size: NA
cdr3_aa: CASKDISYEQYF
cdr3_nt: TGTGCCAGCAAAGACATCTCCTACGAGCAGTACTTC

v_call: TRBV4-2
j_call: TRBJ1-1
d_call: NA
clone_size: NA
cdr3_aa: CASESVWSSSMNTEAFF
cdr3_nt: TGTGCCAGCGAATCGGTTTGGTCGTCATCTATGAACACTGAAGCTTTCTTT

v_call: TRBV6-1
j_call: TRBJ1-2
d_call: TRBD1
clone_size: NA
cdr3_aa: CASNDRDSYGYTF
cdr3_nt: TGTGCCAGCAACGACAGGGACTCCTATGGCTACACCTTC

v_call: TRBV19
j_call: TRBJ1-2
d_call: NA
clone_size: NA
cdr3_aa: CASNGGDYGYTF
cdr3_nt: TGTGCCAGTAATGGGGGCGACTATGGCTACACCTTC

v_call: TRBV4-1
j_call: TRBJ2-7
d_call: TRBD1
clone_size: NA
cdr3_aa: CASSLAGTGTYEQYF
cdr3_nt: TGCGCCAGCAGCCTTGCCGGGACAGGGACCTACGAGCAGTACTTC

v_call: TRBV19
j_call: TRBJ2-7
d_call: NA
clone_size: NA
cdr3_aa: CASSHLTDTYEQYF
cdr3_nt: TGTGCCAGTTCCCATTTGACTGATACCTACGAGCAGTACTTC

v_call: TRBV9
j_call: TRBJ2-2
d_call: TRBD2
clone_size: once
cdr3_aa: CASSVGGGVNTGELFF
cdr3_nt: TGTGCCAGCAGCGTAGGCGGGGGAGTGAACACCGGGGAGCTGTTTTTT

v_call: TRBV10-3
j_call: TRBJ2-1
d_call: NA
clone_size: once
cdr3_aa: CAISESNPVEGNEQFF
cdr3_nt: TGTGCCATCAGTGAGTCGAATCCGGTGGAGGGCAATGAGCAGTTCTTC

v_call: TRBV5-6
j_call: TRBJ2-1
d_call: TRBD2
clone_size: NA
cdr3_aa: CASSTDVSGGGYNEQFF
cdr3_nt: TGTGCCAGCAGCACCGACGTGAGTGGCGGGGGATACAATGAGCAGTTCTTC

v_call: TRBV29-1
j_call: TRBJ2-1
d_call: TRBD1
clone_size: NA
cdr3_aa: CSVSTGAVDYNEQFF
cdr3_nt: TGCAGCGTTAGTACAGGGGCAGTGGACTACAATGAGCAGTTCTTC

v_call: TRBV20-1
j_call: TRBJ2-4
d_call: NA
clone_size: NA
cdr3_aa: CSALAKNIQYF
cdr3_nt: TGCAGTGCACTAGCCAAAAACATTCAGTACTTC

v_call: TRBV5-1
j_call: TRBJ2-3
d_call: TRBD1
clone_size: NA
cdr3_aa: CASSLSGTGIWNTQYF
cdr3_nt: TGCGCCAGCAGCTTATCCGGGACAGGGATCTGGAATACGCAGTATTTT

v_call: TRBV6-1
j_call: TRBJ2-7
d_call: NA
clone_size: NA
cdr3_aa: CASTPLGRGTSEQYF
cdr3_nt: TGTGCCAGCACTCCCTTGGGCAGGGGTACGTCAGAGCAGTACTTC

v_call: TRBV10-3
j_call: TRBJ2-1
d_call: NA
clone_size: NA
cdr3_aa: CAIRQGVNNEQFF
cdr3_nt: TGTGCCATCAGGCAAGGGGTTAACAATGAGCAGTTCTTC

v_call: TRBV27
j_call: TRBJ1-5
d_call: NA
clone_size: NA
cdr3_aa: CASSWGPGNQPQHF
cdr3_nt: TGTGCCAGCAGTTGGGGGCCTGGCAATCAGCCCCAGCATTTT

v_call: TRBV11-1
j_call: TRBJ2-3
d_call: TRBD2
clone_size: NA
cdr3_aa: CASSHELAGSTDTQYF
cdr3_nt: TGTGCCAGCAGCCACGAACTAGCGGGGAGCACAGATACGCAGTATTTT

v_call: TRBV7-7
j_call: TRBJ1-1
d_call: NA
clone_size: once
cdr3_aa: CASSLQQNTEAFF
cdr3_nt: TGTGCCAGCAGCTTACAACAGAACACTGAAGCTTTCTTT

v_call: TRBV7-2
j_call: TRBJ2-7
d_call: TRBD1
clone_size: NA
cdr3_aa: CASSFLRTGTEEQYF
cdr3_nt: TGTGCCAGCAGCTTCCTTAGGACAGGGACGGAAGAGCAGTACTTC

v_call: TRBV5-6
j_call: TRBJ2-1
d_call: TRBD2
clone_size: NA
cdr3_aa: CASSFSGGAHEQFF
cdr3_nt: TGTGCCAGCAGCTTTAGCGGGGGGGCACATGAGCAGTTCTTC

v_call: TRBV30
j_call: TRBJ1-2
d_call: TRBD1
clone_size: NA
cdr3_aa: CAWRSTGGSGYTF
cdr3_nt: TGTGCCTGGAGGTCGACAGGGGGCAGCGGCTACACCTTC

v_call: TRBV4-3
j_call: TRBJ1-3
d_call: NA
clone_size: NA
cdr3_aa: CASSRRLSSGNTIYF
cdr3_nt: TGCGCCAGCAGCCGGCGACTCAGCTCTGGAAACACCATATATTTT

v_call: TRBV9
j_call: TRBJ2-3
d_call: TRBD1
clone_size: once
cdr3_aa: CASSVQGQGAGTQYF
cdr3_nt: TGTGCCAGCAGCGTACAGGGACAGGGGGCCGGTACGCAGTATTTT

v_call: TRBV4-1
j_call: TRBJ1-1
d_call: TRBD1
clone_size: NA
cdr3_aa: CASSQGDRGNTEAFF
cdr3_nt: TGCGCCAGCAGCCAGGGAGACAGGGGGAACACTGAAGCTTTCTTT

v_call: TRBV29-1
j_call: TRBJ2-5
d_call: TRBD2
clone_size: NA
cdr3_aa: CSVAGSGGAGETQYF
cdr3_nt: TGCAGCGTTGCGGGTAGCGGGGGGGCCGGGGAGACCCAGTACTTC

v_call: TRBV2
j_call: TRBJ2-7
d_call: NA
clone_size: NA
cdr3_aa: CASRLGGPYEQYF
cdr3_nt: TGTGCCAGCAGATTAGGGGGACCCTACGAGCAGTACTTC

v_call: TRBV9
j_call: TRBJ2-7
d_call: TRBD1
clone_size: NA
cdr3_aa: CASSGRQGSYEQYF
cdr3_nt: TGTGCCAGCAGCGGTCGACAGGGGTCCTACGAGCAGTACTTC

v_call: TRBV18
j_call: TRBJ1-6
d_call: NA
clone_size: NA
cdr3_aa: CASSGERSPLHF
cdr3_nt: TGTGCCAGCTCAGGGGAGCGTTCACCCCTCCACTTT

v_call: TRBV27
j_call: TRBJ2-7
d_call: TRBD1
clone_size: NA
cdr3_aa: CASSGTVRSYEQYF
cdr3_nt: TGTGCCAGCAGTGGGACAGTACGAAGCTACGAGCAGTACTTC

v_call: TRBV9
j_call: TRBJ2-7
d_call: TRBD1
clone_size: NA
cdr3_aa: CASSVEQGVSYEQYF
cdr3_nt: TGTGCCAGCAGCGTAGAACAGGGGGTATCCTACGAGCAGTACTTC

v_call: TRBV29-1
j_call: TRBJ1-1
d_call: TRBD1
clone_size: NA
cdr3_aa: CSVDLGVGTGADTEAFF
cdr3_nt: TGCAGCGTTGATCTTGGGGTCGGGACAGGGGCCGACACTGAAGCTTTCTTT

v_call: TRBV15
j_call: TRBJ1-2
d_call: TRBD1
clone_size: once
cdr3_aa: CATSPRDRYFYGYTF
cdr3_nt: TGTGCCACCAGCCCACGGGACAGGTACTTCTATGGCTACACCTTC

v_call: TRBV7-2
j_call: TRBJ1-1
d_call: TRBD1
clone_size: NA
cdr3_aa: CASSLGPGQGNTEAFF
cdr3_nt: TGTGCCAGCAGCTTAGGGCCGGGACAGGGGAACACTGAAGCTTTCTTT

v_call: TRBV18
j_call: TRBJ2-4
d_call: TRBD2
clone_size: NA
cdr3_aa: CASSPWTSGGIAKNIQYF
cdr3_nt: TGTGCCAGCTCACCTTGGACTAGCGGGGGTATAGCCAAAAACATTCAGTACTTC

v_call: TRBV6-1
j_call: TRBJ1-2
d_call: TRBD1
clone_size: NA
cdr3_aa: CASSDRGDYGYTF
cdr3_nt: TGTGCCAGCAGTGACAGGGGGGACTATGGCTACACCTTC

v_call: TRBV11-2
j_call: TRBJ1-5
d_call: NA
clone_size: NA
cdr3_aa: CASGHPNQPQHF
cdr3_nt: TGTGCCAGCGGACATCCGAATCAGCCCCAGCATTTT

v_call: TRBV5-1
j_call: TRBJ2-4
d_call: TRBD1
clone_size: NA
cdr3_aa: CASSLGPATGGSLTKNIQYF
cdr3_nt: TGCGCCAGCAGCTTGGGCCCGGCGACAGGGGGATCCCTGACCAAAAACATTCAGTACTTC

v_call: TRBV4-3
j_call: TRBJ1-3
d_call: NA
clone_size: NA
cdr3_aa: CASSQGALGNTIYF
cdr3_nt: TGCGCCAGCAGCCAAGGTGCGCTTGGAAACACCATATATTTT